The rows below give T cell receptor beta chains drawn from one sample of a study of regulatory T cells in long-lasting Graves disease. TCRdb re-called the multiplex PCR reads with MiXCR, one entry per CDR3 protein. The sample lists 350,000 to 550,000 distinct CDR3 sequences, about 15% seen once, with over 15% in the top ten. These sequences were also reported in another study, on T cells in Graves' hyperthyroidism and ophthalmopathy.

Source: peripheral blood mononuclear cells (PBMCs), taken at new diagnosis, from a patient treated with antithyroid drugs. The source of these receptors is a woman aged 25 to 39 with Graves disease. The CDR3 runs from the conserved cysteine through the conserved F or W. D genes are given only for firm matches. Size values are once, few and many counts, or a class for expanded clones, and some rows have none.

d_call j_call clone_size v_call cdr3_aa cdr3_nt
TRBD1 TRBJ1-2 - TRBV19 CASSIATEDRMKGYTF TGTGCCAGTAGTATAGCTACAGAGGACAGGATGAAAGGCTACACCTTC
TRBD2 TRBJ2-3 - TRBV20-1 CSASRLAGADTQYF TGCAGTGCTAGTCGGCTAGCGGGAGCCGATACGCAGTATTTT
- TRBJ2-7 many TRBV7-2 CASSFGPQRDEQYF TGTGCCAGCAGCTTTGGCCCCCAGAGGGACGAGCAGTACTTC
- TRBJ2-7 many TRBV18 CASSPPTRAEDEQYF TGTGCCAGCTCACCACCGACTAGGGCCGAAGACGAGCAGTACTTC
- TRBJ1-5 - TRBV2 CASHSYSNQPQHF TGTGCCAGTCACAGTTATAGCAATCAGCCCCAGCATTTT
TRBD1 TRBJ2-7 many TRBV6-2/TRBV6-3 CASSYSGRRGQGSYEQYF TGTGCCAGCAGTTACTCGGGTCGGAGGGGACAGGGGTCCTACGAGCAGTACTTC
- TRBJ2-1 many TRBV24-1 CATRSDHNEQFF TGTGCCACCAGGTCAGACCACAATGAGCAGTTCTTC
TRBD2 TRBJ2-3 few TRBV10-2 CASSDPVPAGTREVDTDTQYF TGCGCCAGCAGTGACCCGGTACCAGCGGGAACAAGGGAGGTGGACACAGATACGCAGTATTTT
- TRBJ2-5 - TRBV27 CASSLGWGETQYF TGTGCCAGCAGTTTGGGGTGGGGGGAGACCCAGTACTTC
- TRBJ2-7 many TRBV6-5 CASSYSGLAYEQYF TGTGCCAGCAGTTACTCCGGACTGGCATACGAGCAGTACTTC
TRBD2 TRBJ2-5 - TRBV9 CASSASGTSGIQETQYF TGTGCCAGCAGCGCCTCCGGGACTAGCGGGATCCAAGAGACCCAGTACTTC
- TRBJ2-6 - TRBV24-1 CATSGGPGRSSGANVLTF TGTGCCACCAGTGGTGGTCCGGGAAGGAGCTCTGGGGCCAACGTCCTGACTTTC
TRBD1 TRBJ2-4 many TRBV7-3 CASSLRSGDSDIQYF TGTGCCAGCAGCTTAAGGTCAGGGGACAGCGACATTCAGTACTTC
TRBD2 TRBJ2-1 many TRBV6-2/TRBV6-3 CASSYAGGPNEQFF TGTGCCAGCAGTTATGCGGGAGGGCCTAATGAGCAGTTCTTC
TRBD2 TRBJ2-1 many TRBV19 CASSSGLAGGTEQFF TGTGCCAGTAGCTCAGGACTAGCGGGAGGGACTGAGCAGTTCTTC
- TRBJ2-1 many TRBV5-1 CASSFGGAGNEQFF TGCGCCAGCAGCTTCGGGGGCGCTGGGAATGAGCAGTTCTTC
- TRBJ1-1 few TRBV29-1 CSGEREYTEAFF TGCAGCGGGGAGCGGGAGTACACTGAAGCTTTCTTT
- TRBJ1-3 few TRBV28 CASSLVDTIYF TGTGCCAGCAGTTTAGTGGACACCATATATTTT
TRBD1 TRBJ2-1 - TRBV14 CASSQELGTGYLRLEQFF TGTGCCAGCAGCCAAGAGTTGGGGACAGGCTACCTAAGGTTAGAGCAGTTCTTC
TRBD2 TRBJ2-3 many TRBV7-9 CASTGLAGGASTDTQYF TGTGCCAGCACCGGACTAGCGGGAGGGGCTAGCACAGATACGCAGTATTTT
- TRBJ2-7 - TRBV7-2 CASSLAAGSSYEQYF TGTGCCAGCAGCTTAGCGGCAGGGAGCTCCTACGAGCAGTACTTC
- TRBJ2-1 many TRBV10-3 CAISESIRSEYNEQFF TGTGCCATCAGTGAATCGATCCGTAGCGAGTACAATGAGCAGTTCTTC
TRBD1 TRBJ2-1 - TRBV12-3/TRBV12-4 CASSLRDREVNEQFF TGTGCCAGCAGCCTCCGGGACAGGGAGGTAAATGAGCAGTTCTTC
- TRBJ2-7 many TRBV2 CAQEGLSYEQYF TGTGCCCAAGAGGGGCTGAGCTACGAGCAGTACTTC
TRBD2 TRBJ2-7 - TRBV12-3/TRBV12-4 CASSLNPGGGSYEQYF TGTGCCAGCAGTTTAAACCCGGGAGGAGGCTCCTACGAGCAGTACTTC
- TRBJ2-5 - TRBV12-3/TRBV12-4 CASSFEGAETQYF TGTGCCAGCAGTTTCGAGGGCGCGGAGACCCAGTACTTC
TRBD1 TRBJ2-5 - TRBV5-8 CASSPGTGGSETQYF TGTGCCAGCAGCCCCGGGACAGGGGGCTCGGAGACCCAGTACTTC
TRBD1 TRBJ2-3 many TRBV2 CASSRGPGTDTQYF TGTGCCAGCAGCAGGGGGCCCGGCACAGATACGCAGTATTTT
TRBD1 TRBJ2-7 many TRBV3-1 CASSLRDREDEQYF TGTGCCAGCAGCCTCCGGGACAGGGAAGACGAGCAGTACTTC
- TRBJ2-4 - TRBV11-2 CASSQWEASLAKNIQYF TGTGCCAGCAGCCAATGGGAGGCGTCGCTAGCCAAAAACATTCAGTACTTC
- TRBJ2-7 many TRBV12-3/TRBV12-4 CASSRSVYEQYF TGTGCCAGCAGCCGGAGTGTCTACGAGCAGTACTTC
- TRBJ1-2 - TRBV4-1 CASSQVREAKGGGYTF TGCGCCAGCAGCCAAGTACGAGAAGCCAAAGGGGGTGGCTACACCTTC
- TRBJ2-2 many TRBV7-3 CASSAQGVGELFF TGTGCCAGCAGCGCCCAGGGCGTCGGGGAGCTGTTTTTT
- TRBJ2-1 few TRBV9 CASSVAPTGYNEQFF TGTGCCAGCAGCGTAGCCCCAACGGGCTACAATGAGCAGTTCTTC
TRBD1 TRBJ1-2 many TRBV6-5 CASSPSTGTYGYTF TGTGCCAGCAGTCCCTCGACAGGGACCTATGGCTACACCTTC
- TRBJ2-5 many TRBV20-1 CSARAPETQYF TGCAGTGCCAGAGCCCCGGAGACCCAGTACTTC
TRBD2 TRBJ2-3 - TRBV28 CASSVLAESTDTQYF TGTGCCAGCAGTGTGCTAGCGGAGAGCACAGATACGCAGTATTTT
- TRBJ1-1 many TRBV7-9 CASSLDRGGSTEAFF TGTGCCAGCAGCTTAGATCGAGGGGGGAGCACTGAAGCTTTCTTT
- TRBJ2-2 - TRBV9 CASRALAATGELFF TGTGCCAGCAGGGCCTTGGCGGCCACCGGGGAGCTGTTTTTT
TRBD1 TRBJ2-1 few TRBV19 CASSIPGQGPYNEQFF TGTGCCAGTAGTATACCGGGACAGGGGCCTTACAATGAGCAGTTCTTC